This T cell receptor beta chain was captured in a study of blood T cell repertoires in COVID-19. Original handling: Quantification of nucleated cells was approximated via reference gene primer amplification. The table came from immunoSEQ multiplex PCR; TCRdb's copy has only in-frame clones and leaves some out. The D gene and trimming were derived from the DNA, and the V and J assignments and clone size from that table. The sample contains 35,000 to 45,000 clones, around nine tenths of which appear only once. Per germline, CDR1 MNHNY and CDR2 SVGAGI (reference sequence). Trimming cost V 5 bases and J 8 bases; bases outside gene matches: 2. This CDR3 is built from 11 residues.

This sequence was found in a man between 50 and 59 years old with COVID-19, enrolled during active disease. The chain has TRBV6-6 and TRBJ1-1; 7 nucleotides agree with TRBD1. The sequenced sample consisted of peripheral blood. The CDR3 reads CASSQTGEAFF. In nucleotides, the CDR3 is TGTGCCAGCAGTCAGACAGGGGAAGCTTTCTTT.